Listed below are T cell receptor beta chains from one sample, sequenced in a study of blood T cell repertoires in COVID-19. Assay used: immunoSEQ multiplex PCR; TCRdb lists only in-frame clones, some missing. The table shows a few hundred thousand clones, with 80% to 85% occurring only once. Sequenced material: peripheral blood. These receptor sequences come from a man in his sixties with acute or convalescent COVID-19. The CDR3 runs from the conserved cysteine through the conserved F or W. The D gene is left open where the match is weak. Clone size, where shown, is once, few, many, or a class for clones that have expanded.

TRBJ2-3	-	TRBV6-4	-	CASSSGGSTDTQYF	TGTGCCAGCAGCTCCGGCGGGAGCACAGATACGCAGTATTTT
TRBJ1-3	-	TRBV7-9	-	CASSLGTYSGNTIYF	TGTGCCAGCAGCCTAGGGACATACTCTGGAAACACCATATATTTT
TRBJ1-1	-	TRBV18	TRBD1	CASSPREGAWTEAFF	TGTGCCAGCTCACCCCGGGAGGGGGCATGGACTGAAGCTTTCTTT
TRBJ2-1	-	TRBV5-1	TRBD1	CASSFGQGRSYNEQFF	TGCGCCAGCAGTTTTGGACAGGGACGCTCCTACAATGAGCAGTTCTTC
TRBJ1-2	-	TRBV12-3/TRBV12-4	TRBD1	CASTKQGDYGYTF	TGTGCCAGCACTAAACAGGGGGACTATGGCTACACCTTC
TRBJ1-1	-	TRBV29-1	TRBD1	CSGGQENTEAFF	TGCAGCGGTGGACAGGAGAACACTGAAGCTTTCTTT
TRBJ2-7	-	TRBV11-3	-	CASSINRFSYEQYF	TGTGCCAGCAGCATTAACAGGTTCTCCTACGAGCAGTACTTC
TRBJ2-3	-	TRBV18	TRBD2	CASSPKGGSGTDTQYF	TGTGCCAGCTCACCGAAGGGCGGGAGTGGCACAGATACGCAGTATTTT
TRBJ1-2	-	TRBV19	-	CASSIEVATSNYGYTF	TGTGCCAGTAGTATTGAGGTAGCCACCTCTAACTATGGCTACACCTTC
TRBJ2-2	few	TRBV27	TRBD2	CASSLVGLSGGANTGELFF	TGTGCCAGCAGTTTGGTCGGGCTTAGCGGGGGGGCGAACACCGGGGAGCTGTTTTTT
TRBJ1-2	once	TRBV18	-	CASSPGGGNYGYTF	TGTGCCAGCTCCCCCGGGGGGGGGAACTATGGCTACACCTTC
TRBJ2-3	-	TRBV6-5	-	CASNGHRGGDTQYF	TGTGCCAGCAACGGACACAGGGGAGGAGATACGCAGTATTTT
TRBJ2-1	few	TRBV7-2	TRBD2	CASSARGDLIYNEQFF	TGTGCCAGCAGCGCGCGGGGGGACCTAATTTACAATGAGCAGTTCTTC
TRBJ1-1	-	TRBV6-2/TRBV6-3	-	CASSRQTEAFF	TGTGCCAGCAGTCGACAGACTGAAGCTTTCTTT
TRBJ1-2	-	TRBV6-5	-	CASSYSPGLNYGYTF	TGTGCCAGCAGTTACTCTCCGGGTTTAAACTATGGCTACACCTTC
TRBJ2-1	-	TRBV18	-	CASSPLENEQFF	TGTGCCAGCTCACCGCTAGAGAATGAGCAGTTCTTC
TRBJ2-7	-	TRBV10-3	TRBD1	CAISESGRQGSPPYEQYF	TGTGCCATCAGTGAGTCGGGCCGACAGGGAAGTCCTCCTTACGAGCAGTACTTC
TRBJ2-1	few	TRBV18	-	CASSPSLFEQFF	TGTGCCAGCTCACCGAGCCTATTCGAGCAGTTCTTC
TRBJ2-3	-	TRBV4-1	TRBD2	CASSRELAGPRGDTQYF	TGCGCCAGCAGCCGAGAACTAGCGGGGCCTAGAGGGGATACGCAGTATTTT
TRBJ1-2	-	TRBV29-1	TRBD1	CSVLPQGAGYGYTF	TGCAGCGTTCTTCCACAGGGGGCTGGATATGGCTACACCTTC
TRBJ2-2	-	TRBV27	TRBD1	CASRSGTANTGELFF	TGTGCCAGCCGATCCGGGACAGCGAACACCGGGGAGCTGTTTTTT
TRBJ1-4	-	TRBV2	-	CASSTPQGTTNEKLFF	TGTGCCAGCAGCACACCACAGGGCACAACTAATGAAAAACTGTTTTTT
TRBJ2-7	-	TRBV11-2	-	CASSLGTGSRYEQYF	TGTGCCAGCAGCTTAGGGACGGGATCCAGGTACGAGCAGTACTTC
TRBJ2-3	few	TRBV7-2	TRBD1	CASSYTGGTDTQYF	TGTGCCAGCAGCTATACAGGGGGGACAGATACGCAGTATTTT
TRBJ1-6	-	TRBV7-2	TRBD1	CASSPLSSGQGYNSPLHF	TGTGCCAGCAGCCCGCTCTCGTCGGGACAGGGTTATAATTCACCCCTCCACTTT
TRBJ2-5	-	TRBV5-1	TRBD1	CASSLSITGAVETQYF	TGCGCCAGCAGCTTGTCCATAACAGGGGCGGTGGAGACCCAGTACTTC
TRBJ1-2	-	TRBV1	-	CTSSQEPGDVTNYGYTF	TGCACCAGCAGCCAAGAGCCAGGGGACGTGACTAACTATGGCTACACCTTC
TRBJ1-5	few	TRBV18	-	CASSGDSNQPQHF	TGTGCCAGCTCCGGAGATAGCAATCAGCCCCAGCATTTT